This T cell receptor (beta chain) was captured by sequencing in a study of cytomegalovirus exposure and HLA in healthy donors. CDR3 length: 16 amino acids. V was clipped by 4 bases and J by 7 bases; unmatched bases: 11. Germline CDR1 reads SGHRS; CDR2 reads YFSETQ. PCR employed 60 Vbeta and 13 Jbeta primers. Sequencing used immunoSEQ multiplex PCR; TCRdb keeps in-frame clones, though not all of them. The sample has fewer than 250,000 clones; more than 75% are singletons. The sample consisted of PBMCs. V is TRBV5-1 and J is TRBJ2-5; 12 bases match TRBD2. The receptor comes from a human donor in good health. The CDR3 reads CASSLRGLAGKGTQYF. CDR3 DNA sequence: TGCGCCAGCAGCCTACGCGGACTAGCGGGAAAGGGGACCCAGTACTTC.